This T cell receptor (beta chain) was sequenced during a study of CD8 T cells in Susac syndrome. TCR beta from blood CD8+ and CD4+ T cells was sequenced. The TEMRA cells underwent FACS enrichment, while the CD8+ and CD4+ T cells underwent negative isolation. Worth noting for this clonotype: No antigen is known for it.

The length of the CDR3 is 13 residues. V lost 1 base, J lost 13 bases, and 11 bases lay in between. Germline V gene sequence: CDR1 LGHDT, CDR2 YNNKEL (reference sequence). Findings and caveats of the study: That the number of individuals in its TCR sequencing and HLA analysis was relatively small was acknowledged by the study.

RNA was extracted with the RNeasy kit, and a quantity of roughly 0.45 to 1 ug was reverse transcribed using random hexamers. TCR beta CDR3 was amplified by immunoSEQ covering 54 Vbeta and 13 Jbeta. A single record per CDR3 protein comes from TCRdb applying MiXCR to the immunoSEQ multiplex PCR reads. The profile covers 190,000 or so distinct CDR3 sequences, with about 95% appearing a single time and approximately 0.093% taken by the ten largest. Sequenced input: CD4+ T cells from PBMCs. V gene TRBV3-1 combines with J gene TRBJ1-6; weak D call: TRBD1 (6 bases). The receptor's source is a human donor with multiple sclerosis. Here the CDR3 DNA reads TGTGCCAGCAGCCAAGCCTGGGGGCGCCCCCTCCACTTT. It is translated as CASSQAWGRPLHF.